The entry below gives a single T cell receptor (beta chain) sequence along with its context. The CDR3 extends over 13 amino acids. The V gene lost 1 base and the J gene lost 6 bases, with 7 bases spanning the gap. Germline lookup yields CDR1 SGDLS and CDR2 YYNGEE. This sample is part of a study of cytotoxic CD8 clonotypes in ibrutinib-treated CLL. TCRdb's copy holds only in-frame clones and misses some; the assay was immunoSEQ multiplex PCR. The sample lists 65,000 to 80,000 clones; approximately 87% were seen once. The rearrangement joins TRBV9 to TRBJ2-2; D might be TRBD1 (5 bases). The material sequenced was PBMCs, taken after 24 months of ibrutinib treatment. The TCR originated in a human donor with chronic lymphocytic leukemia. The CDR3 DNA reads as TGTGCCAGCAGCGTATCGACAGCCGGGGAGCTGTTTTTT. Translation: CASSVSTAGELFF.